Shown below are 10 T cell receptor beta chains from a single sample sequenced in a study of T cells after yellow fever vaccination. TCRdb processed the 5' RACE reads anew with MiXCR; each CDR3 protein has one entry. The repertoire holds tens of thousands of distinct CDR3 sequences, 5% to 8.5% seen once, with around 24% in the top ten. This specimen consisted of CD8+ T cells not binding an NS4B(214-222) dextramer, sorted from PBMCs, obtained about 49 days after the first yellow fever vaccination. These TCRs come from a man aged 18 to 35 who received the YFV17D yellow fever vaccine.

This clonotype was seen many times. The CDR3 loop is CASSGGYGYTF. The CDR3 DNA reads TGTGCCAGCAGTGGGGGATATGGCTACACCTTC. The genes are TRBV27 and TRBJ1-2, with D maybe TRBD1 (5 bases). Trimming cost V 5 bases and J 5 bases, with 6 bases left between them. This CDR3 spans 11 amino acids. Germline CDR1 MNHEY, CDR2 SMNVEV (reference sequence).

The sample holds a few counts of this clonotype. This rearrangement joins TRBV6-5 to TRBJ1-1; D gene uncertain. The germline V gene has CDR1 MNHEY and CDR2 SVGAGI. The CDR3 has 14 amino acids. Trimming stripped 2 bases from V and 5 bases from J, with 12 bases between. The CDR3 nucleotides read TGTGCCAGCAGTTACCGGGGAGTCACGACTGAAGCTTTCTTT. Residues: CASSYRGVTTEAFF.

This rearrangement joins TRBV9 to TRBJ1-4; D not certain. V was cut by 0 bases and J by 7 bases, with 16 bases left in between. CDR1 is SGDLS and CDR2 is YYNGEE in the germline V gene. The CDR3 totals 16 residues. CDR3: CASSVATWGSAEKLFF. The CDR3, as DNA: TGTGCCAGCAGCGTAGCCACATGGGGTTCGGCTGAAAAACTGTTTTTT. Full variable domain (remainder filled in from reference TRBV9 and TRBJ1-4): DSGVTQTPKHLITATGQRVTLRCSPRSGDLSVYWYQQSLDQGLQFLIQYYNGEERAKGNILERFSAQQFPDLHSELNLSSLELGDSALYFCASSVATWGSAEKLFFGSGTQLSVL.

This clonotype has just a few counts. This sequence joins TRBV18 and TRBJ1-1; maybe TRBD1 (5 bases). Trimming removed 8 bases at V and 4 bases at J, with 11 bases between. The CDR3 has 12 amino acids. The germline gives CDR1 KGHSH, CDR2 LQKENI. Written as DNA, the CDR3 is TGTGCCAGCCGGGGGTCCCTCACTGAAGCTTTCTTT. Residues: CASRGSLTEAFF.

The V gene is TRBV6-5, the J gene TRBJ2-7; D not certain. Trimming removed 0 bases from V and 2 bases from J, with 5 bases in between. The CDR3 covers 13 residues. Germline lookup yields CDR1 MNHEY and CDR2 SVGAGI. CDR3 nucleotide sequence: TGTGCCAGCAGTTACTCAGGTCCCTACGAGCAGTACTTC. This gives the protein CASSYSGPYEQYF.

This clonotype appeared many times. This chain uses TRBV7-3 with TRBJ2-1; D may be TRBD1 (6 bases). Germline-derived CDR1 and CDR2 are SGHTA and FQGTGA. Trimming pared 6 bases from V and 6 bases from J, leaving 18 bases between. The CDR3 runs 15 residues. The CDR3 region has the DNA TGTGCCAGCAGTTTGAGCCGGACAGTGGGCAATGAGCAGTTCTTC. This translates into CASSLSRTVGNEQFF.

This clonotype was counted at least ten times. The chain carries TRBV4-1 and TRBJ1-6; no clear D. Germline lookup yields CDR1 MGHRA and CDR2 YSYEKL. The CDR3 runs 17 residues. The germline V and J ends were trimmed by 1 base and 7 bases, with 17 bases remaining between them. The CDR3 bases are TGCGCCAGCAGCCAAGTTAATGGTCAGACGAGCAATTCACCCCTCCACTTT. Its protein product is CASSQVNGQTSNSPLHF.

The rearrangement joins TRBV19 to TRBJ2-1; tentatively, D is TRBD1 (5 bases). V lost 7 bases, J lost 3 bases, and 13 bases lay in between. Germline CDR1 and CDR2: LNHDA and SQIVND (reference sequence). The CDR3 runs 14 residues. CDR3 sequence: CASKSTVYYNEQFF. The CDR3 DNA sequence: TGTGCCAGTAAGTCGACAGTATACTACAATGAGCAGTTCTTC.

The chain combines TRBV7-3 with TRBJ2-1; 7 positions match TRBD1. The CDR3 sequence is 17 residues long. Per the germline V gene, CDR1 is SGHTA and CDR2 is FQGTGA. The J segment lost 4 bases and the V segment lost 4 bases, leaving 13 bases of the junction unmatched. CDR3: CASSSNSPGQTYNEQFF. The CDR3 DNA sequence: TGTGCCAGCAGCTCCAATTCACCGGGACAGACATACAATGAGCAGTTCTTC.

Details on this clonotype: One end of the junction is discordant with germline, which a read error may explain. V usage is TRBV4-1 and J usage is TRBJ1-1; no definite D call. CDR3 size: 16 residues. Germline V lookup: CDR1 MGHRA, CDR2 YSYEKL. The CDR3 here is CASSQGPLRVNTEAFF. CDR3 in DNA: TGCGCCAGCAGTCAAGGACCATTGAGGGTTAACACTGAAGCTTTCTTT.